This T cell receptor (beta chain) was found in a study of blood T cell repertoires in COVID-19. Turning to the study itself: Sites across the United States, Italy and Spain contributed samples from acute and convalescent COVID-19. In each case, the material was cDNA or gDNA derived from T cells, B-cell-depleted T cells, or PBMCs.

As processed by the authors: Nucleated cell counts were estimated from reference gene primer amplification. Only in-frame clones appear in the TCRdb table, and some are missing; sequencing was by immunoSEQ multiplex PCR. V, J and clone size reflect that table, while D and trimming were determined from the DNA. The data show under 200,000 clones, approximately 79% seen once. Unmatched junction bases numbered 4, after V lost 3 bases and J lost 3 bases. Germline CDR1 reads MGHRA; CDR2 reads YSYEKL. The CDR3 contains 14 residues. The sequence came from a woman aged 80 or older with acute or convalescent COVID-19. The rearrangement joins TRBV4-1 to TRBJ2-5, with 7 bases matching TRBD1. Source material: peripheral blood. The CDR3: CASSQVDREETQYF. The CDR3 nucleotides read TGCGCCAGCAGCCAGGTAGACAGGGAAGAGACCCAGTACTTC.